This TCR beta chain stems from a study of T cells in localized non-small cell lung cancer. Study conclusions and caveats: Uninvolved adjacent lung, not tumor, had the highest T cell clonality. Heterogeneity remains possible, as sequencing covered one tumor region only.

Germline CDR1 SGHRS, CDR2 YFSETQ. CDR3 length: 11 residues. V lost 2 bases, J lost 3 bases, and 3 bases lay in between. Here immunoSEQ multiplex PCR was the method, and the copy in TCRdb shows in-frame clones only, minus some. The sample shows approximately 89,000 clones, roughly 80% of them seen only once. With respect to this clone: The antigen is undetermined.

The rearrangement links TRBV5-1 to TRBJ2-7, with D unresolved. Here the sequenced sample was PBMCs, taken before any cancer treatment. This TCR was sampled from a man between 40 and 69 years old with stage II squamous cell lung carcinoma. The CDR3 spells CASSFLYEQYF. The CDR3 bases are TGCGCCAGCAGCTTCCTCTACGAGCAGTACTTC.